The 25 T cell receptor beta chains below come from one sample, sequenced in a study of blood T cell repertoires in COVID-19. Some clones are missing from TCRdb's copy, which holds only in-frame ones; the method was immunoSEQ multiplex PCR. The sample includes a few hundred thousand clones, around 84% of them seen just once. The sequencing input was PBMCs or T cells enriched from blood (not recorded which). The receptors were gathered from a man aged 25 to 40 with acute COVID-19.

The table lists this clone with a few counts. This rearrangement joins TRBV5-1 to TRBJ2-5; 8 nucleotides align to TRBD2. The CDR3 loop spans 15 amino acids. Germline V gene data show CDR1 as SGHRS and CDR2 as YFSETQ. With V trimmed by 7 bases and J by 2 bases, 10 bases remained unmatched. Here the CDR3 DNA reads TGCGCCAGCGGAACTAGCGGAAGGGGTCAAGAGACCCAGTACTTC. Translation gives CASGTSGRGQETQYF.

CDR3 bases: TGTGCCAGCAGCCCCACCAGTACCCACTATGGCTACACCTTC. Encoded protein: CASSPTSTHYGYTF. The chain carries TRBV6-5 and TRBJ1-2; D gene ambiguous. Per germline, CDR1 MNHEY and CDR2 SVGAGI. Trimming pared 6 bases from V and 3 bases from J, leaving 14 bases between. The CDR3 has 14 amino acids.

This chain links TRBV6-2 or TRBV6-3 with TRBJ2-1; no firm D call. Trimming left V 2 bases short and J 1 base short, with 9 bases between. CDR1 is MNHEY, CDR2 SVGEGT, per germline. The CDR3 consists of 15 residues. This CDR3 is CASSYTADSYNEQFF. CDR3 sequence (DNA): TGTGCCAGCAGTTACACTGCGGATTCCTACAATGAGCAGTTCTTC.

The chain joins TRBV9 to TRBJ2-1; 9 bases match TRBD2. CDR3 size: 16 residues. The ends lost 0 bases at V and 10 bases at J; junction bases unmatched: 11. The germline V gene encodes CDR1 SGDLS and CDR2 YYNGEE. The DNA for the CDR3 is TGTGCCAGCAGCGTAGTGGCTAGCGGGACCCAGGGGGAGCAGTTCTTC. Translating gives CASSVVASGTQGEQFF.

The chain's CDR3 is CASSLVSRDTGELFF. The DNA of the CDR3 is TGTGCCAGCAGCTTGGTTTCGCGGGACACCGGGGAGCTGTTTTTT. This sequence joins TRBV5-6 and TRBJ2-2; tentative D call: TRBD2 (5 bases). V was trimmed by 0 bases and J by 3 bases, leaving 9 bases between them. CDR1 and CDR2 (germline): SGHDT, YYEEEE. The CDR3 spans 15 residues.

The V gene is TRBV3-1 (or the pseudogene TRBV3-2), the J gene TRBJ2-3; D may be TRBD2 (5 bases). This CDR3 spans 13 amino acids. The germline V gene encodes CDR1 LGHDT and CDR2 YNNKEL (reference sequence). The V end lost 9 bases, the J end lost 2 bases, and 12 bases lay between the germline ends. CDR3 protein: CASLDYLTDTQYF. CDR3 DNA sequence: TGTGCCAGTCTCGACTACCTCACAGATACGCAGTATTTT.

DNA for the CDR3: TGTGCCAGCAGTTCCCCTAGCGGGGGGGCCTCGCAAGATACGCAGTATTTT. Translated: CASSSPSGGASQDTQYF. The chain recombines TRBV28 with TRBJ2-3; 12 nucleotides match TRBD2. The CDR3 loop spans 17 amino acids. The V gene's germline CDR1 is MDHEN and CDR2 SYDVKM. Germline trimming cut 4 bases from V and 5 bases from J; bases unmatched to any gene: 10.

The chain recombines TRBV19 with TRBJ1-1; D perhaps matches TRBD1 (6 bases). With 5 bases removed from V and 0 bases from J, the gap between germline ends came to 10 bases. Germline V gene lookup returns CDR1 LNHDA and CDR2 SQIVND (reference sequence). This CDR3 spans 14 amino acids. DNA of the CDR3: TGTGCCAGTAGTTCATACAGGGTGAACACTGAAGCTTTCTTT. Amino acids: CASSSYRVNTEAFF.

This sequence joins TRBV28 and TRBJ1-5; D possibly corresponds to TRBD1 (6 bases). Trimming cost V 3 bases and J 2 bases, with 14 bases left between them. This CDR3 contains 16 residues. Looked up from germline, CDR1 is MDHEN and CDR2 is SYDVKM. The CDR3 loop reads CASSLSQGRGNQPQHF. In DNA form, the CDR3 reads TGTGCCAGCAGTTTGTCGCAGGGGCGAGGCAATCAGCCCCAGCATTTT.

This sequence joins TRBV6-2 or TRBV6-3 and TRBJ2-7; 7 bases line up with TRBD2. The CDR3 extends over 15 amino acids. The germline CDR1 and CDR2 sequences are MNHEY and SVGEGT. V trimming: 4 bases; J trimming: 0 bases; junction bases outside the gene matches: 6. CDR3 nucleotide sequence: TGTGCCAGCAGTTGGCAACTAGCGTCCTCCTACGAGCAGTACGTC. Its translation is CASSWQLASSYEQYV.

This clone showed up just once. The V gene is TRBV27, the J gene TRBJ2-2, with 12 bases identical to TRBD2. This CDR3 comprises 15 residues. Germline lookup yields CDR1 MNHEY and CDR2 SMNVEV (reference sequence). J lost 7 bases, V lost 5 bases, and 5 bases had no gene match. The CDR3 nucleotides are TGTGCCAGCAGTCTAGCGGGAGGGCTAAGCGGGGAGCTGTTTTTT. Residues: CASSLAGGLSGELFF.

This clone was observed a single time. This chain links TRBV7-2 with TRBJ1-3; 7 nucleotides align to TRBD1. The germline gives CDR1 SGHTA, CDR2 FQGNSA. Losses at the gene ends were 5 bases for V and 2 bases for J; bases not matched to a gene: 3. There are 14 residues in the CDR3. CDR3 bases: TGTGCCAGCAGCCCGCAGGGGGCTGGAAACACCATATATTTT. Translation gives CASSPQGAGNTIYF.

This clone was seen a handful of times. The rearrangement uses TRBV7-9 and TRBJ2-2, with 13 bases aligning to TRBD2. The V segment lost 3 bases and the J segment 5 bases; nucleotides outside the gene matches: 6. Germline V gene sequence: CDR1 SEHNR, CDR2 FQNEAQ (reference sequence). The CDR3 is 17 amino acids. The CDR3 bases are TGTGCCAGCAGCTTGCGACTAGCGGGAGGTGGAACCGGGGAGCTGTTTTTT. Amino acid sequence: CASSLRLAGGGTGELFF.

The chain couples TRBV5-4 to TRBJ2-1; unclear D gene. Germline values: CDR1 SGHNT, CDR2 YYREEE (reference sequence). V was clipped by 2 bases and J by 10 bases, with 10 bases between them. This CDR3 is 12 amino acids long. CDR3 coding DNA: TGTGCCAGCAGCTTACCGAACAGCGAGCAGTTCTTC. Translation: CASSLPNSEQFF.

V and J are TRBV3-1 (or the pseudogene TRBV3-2) and TRBJ2-4, with TRBD2 matching over 12 bases. In germline, CDR1 is LGHDT, CDR2 YNNKEL (reference sequence). The CDR3 runs 19 residues. V lost 0 bases and J lost 2; bases outside the gene matches: 8. DNA for the CDR3: TGTGCCAGCAGCCAAGATGTACTAGCGGGGGGCGGGTCCAAAAACATTCAGTACTTC. Translation gives CASSQDVLAGGGSKNIQYF.

Here the CDR3 DNA reads TGTGCCAGCAGCTTGAAGGGACTAGCGGCTCTAGCCAAAAACATTCAGTACTTC. Protein: CASSLKGLAALAKNIQYF. The chain carries TRBV5-5 and TRBJ2-4; 11 bases line up with TRBD2. The V gene end was trimmed by 1 base and the J gene end by 0 bases; junction bases not matched to a gene: 6. This CDR3 is built from 18 residues. The V gene's germline CDR1 is SGHKS and CDR2 YYEKEE (reference sequence).

The chain employs TRBV27 and TRBJ1-6, with 8 positions matching TRBD1. Trimming took 4 bases from V and 10 from J; bases not matched to a gene: 6. Per germline, CDR1 MNHEY and CDR2 SMNVEV (reference sequence). The CDR3 runs to 14 residues. The CDR3 nucleotides are TGTGCCAGCAGTTCCTGGACAGGGATATCACCCCTCCACTTT. Protein product: CASSSWTGISPLHF.

A word on this clone: The same CDR3 can be traced to other DNA sequences in this sample. This sequence joins TRBV5-5 and TRBJ1-2, with a weak D call TRBD1 (5 bases). CDR3 length: 14 residues. In germline, CDR1 is SGHKS, CDR2 YYEKEE (reference sequence). V was pared by 2 bases and J by 0 bases, with 8 bases between. The CDR3 DNA reads TGTGCCAGCAGCTTAACAGGTGCTAACTATGGCTACACCTTC. It yields the protein CASSLTGANYGYTF.

The J gene is TRBJ2-1, the V gene TRBV7-3; 8 nucleotides align to TRBD2. The CDR3 is 16 amino acids. After removal of 2 bases from V and 4 bases from J, the junction contained 7 bases not matched to a gene. Germline CDR1 and CDR2: SGHTA and FQGTGA. CDR3 in amino acids: CASSLRGSGIYNEQFF. The CDR3 nucleotides are TGTGCCAGCAGCTTACGGGGTAGCGGGATTTACAATGAGCAGTTCTTC.

The chain is built from TRBV7-2 and TRBJ1-1; D call uncertain. V gave up 5 bases and J gave up 6 bases, with 16 bases separating them. Germline V gene lookup returns CDR1 SGHTA and CDR2 FQGNSA. The CDR3 is 14 residues long. The CDR3 here is CASSATRGMSEAFF. The CDR3 DNA follows: TGTGCCAGCAGCGCGACCCGGGGTATGTCTGAAGCTTTCTTT.

This clone was counted once. V and J are TRBV28 and TRBJ1-1, with no clear D. Trimming removed 4 bases at V and 4 bases at J, with 16 bases between. The CDR3 is made up of 15 amino acids. Looked up from germline, CDR1 is MDHEN and CDR2 is SYDVKM. CDR3 region: CASSSLTGGSTEAFF. In nucleotides, the CDR3 is TGTGCCAGCAGTTCCCTGACGGGAGGGAGCACTGAAGCTTTCTTT.

The gene calls are TRBV25-1 and TRBJ1-2; 10 nucleotides line up with TRBD1. Trimming removed 8 bases from V and 8 bases from J; junction bases left unmatched: 8. Germline values: CDR1 MGHDK, CDR2 SYGVNS. The CDR3 spans 13 residues. CDR3 in DNA: TGTGCCAGCCGAGCCGGGGGACAGGGGGGCTACACCTTC. Translation: CASRAGGQGGYTF.

The rearrangement uses TRBV15 and TRBJ1-2, with D tentatively TRBD1 (5 bases). The germline gives CDR1 LNHNV, CDR2 YYDKDF (reference sequence). The CDR3 runs to 12 residues. V was pared by 3 bases and J by 14 bases, with 16 bases between. This CDR3 is CATSSNTGIGTF. The DNA of the CDR3 is TGTGCCACCAGCAGCAATACAGGTATTGGAACCTTC.

The J gene is TRBJ1-1, the V gene TRBV5-4; TRBD1 matches at 7 bases. This CDR3 has 14 residues. Germline trimming cut 4 bases from V and 1 base from J; bases unmatched to any gene: 4. Looked up from germline, CDR1 is SGHNT and CDR2 is YYREEE (reference sequence). The chain's CDR3 is CASSRDSSNTEAFF. The CDR3 nucleotides are TGTGCCAGCAGCCGGGACAGCTCGAACACTGAAGCTTTCTTT.

The chain has TRBV9 and TRBJ1-2, with TRBD1 as a possible D gene (6 bases). Germline assignment: CDR1 SGDLS and CDR2 YYNGEE. V dropped 0 bases and J dropped 4 bases, with 16 bases sitting between them. This CDR3 has 16 residues. The CDR3 coding sequence is TGTGCCAGCAGCGTAGTAGCCCTGGACAGTATCTATGGCTACACCTTC. Protein product: CASSVVALDSIYGYTF.